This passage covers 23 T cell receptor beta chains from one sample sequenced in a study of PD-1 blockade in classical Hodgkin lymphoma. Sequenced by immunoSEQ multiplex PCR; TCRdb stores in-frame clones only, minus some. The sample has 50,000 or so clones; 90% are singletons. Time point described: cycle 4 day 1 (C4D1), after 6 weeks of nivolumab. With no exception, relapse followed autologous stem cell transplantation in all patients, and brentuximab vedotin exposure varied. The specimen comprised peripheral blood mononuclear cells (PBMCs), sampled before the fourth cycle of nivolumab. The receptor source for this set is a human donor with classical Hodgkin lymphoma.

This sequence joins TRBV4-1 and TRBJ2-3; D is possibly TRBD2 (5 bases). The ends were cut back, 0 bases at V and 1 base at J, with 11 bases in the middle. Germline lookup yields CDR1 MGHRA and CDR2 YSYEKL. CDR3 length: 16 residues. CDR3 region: CASSQDGGPRTDTQYF. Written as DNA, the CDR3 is TGCGCCAGCAGCCAAGACGGCGGGCCTCGCACAGATACGCAGTATTTT.

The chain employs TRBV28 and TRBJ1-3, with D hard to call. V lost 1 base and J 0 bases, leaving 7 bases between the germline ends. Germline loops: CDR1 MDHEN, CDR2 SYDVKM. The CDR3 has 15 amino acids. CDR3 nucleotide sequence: TGTGCCAGCAGTTTATTACGGCACTCTGGAAACACCATATATTTT. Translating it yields CASSLLRHSGNTIYF. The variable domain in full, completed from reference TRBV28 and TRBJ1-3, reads DVKVTQSSRYLVKRTGEKVFLECVQDMDHENMFWYRQDPGLGLRLIYFSYDVKMKEKGDIPEGYSVSREKKERFSLILESASTNQTSMYLCASSLLRHSGNTIYFGEGSWLTVV.

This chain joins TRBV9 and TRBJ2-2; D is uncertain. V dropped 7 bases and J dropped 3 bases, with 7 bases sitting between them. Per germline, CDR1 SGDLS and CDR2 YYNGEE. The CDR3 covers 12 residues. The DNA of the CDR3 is TGTGCCAGCGATTCCGACACCGGGGAGCTGTTTTTT. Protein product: CASDSDTGELFF.

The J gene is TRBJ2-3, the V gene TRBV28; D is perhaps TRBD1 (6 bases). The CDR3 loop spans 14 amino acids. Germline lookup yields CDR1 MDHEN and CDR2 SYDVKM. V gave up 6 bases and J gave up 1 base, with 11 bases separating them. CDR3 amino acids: CASSPWGRTDTQYF. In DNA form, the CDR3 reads TGTGCCAGCAGCCCTTGGGGGCGCACAGATACGCAGTATTTT.

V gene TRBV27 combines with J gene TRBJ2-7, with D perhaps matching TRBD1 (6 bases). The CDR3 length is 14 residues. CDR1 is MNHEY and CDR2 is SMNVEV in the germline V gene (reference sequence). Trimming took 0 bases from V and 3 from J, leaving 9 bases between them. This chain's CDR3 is CASSLSETGYEQYF. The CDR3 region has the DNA TGTGCCAGCAGTTTATCCGAGACAGGCTACGAGCAGTACTTC.

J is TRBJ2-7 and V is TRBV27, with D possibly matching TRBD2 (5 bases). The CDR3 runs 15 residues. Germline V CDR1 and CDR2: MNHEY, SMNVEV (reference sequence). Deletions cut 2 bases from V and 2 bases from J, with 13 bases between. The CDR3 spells CASSLDGVPPYEQYF. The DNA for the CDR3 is TGTGCCAGCAGTTTAGACGGGGTCCCCCCCTACGAGCAGTACTTC.

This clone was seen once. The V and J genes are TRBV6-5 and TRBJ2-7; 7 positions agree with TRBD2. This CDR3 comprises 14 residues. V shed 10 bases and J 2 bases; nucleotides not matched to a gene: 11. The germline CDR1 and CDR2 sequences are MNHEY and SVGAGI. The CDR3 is CATNMGGRTYEQYF. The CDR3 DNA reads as TGTGCCACCAACATGGGCGGGAGAACCTACGAGCAGTACTTC.

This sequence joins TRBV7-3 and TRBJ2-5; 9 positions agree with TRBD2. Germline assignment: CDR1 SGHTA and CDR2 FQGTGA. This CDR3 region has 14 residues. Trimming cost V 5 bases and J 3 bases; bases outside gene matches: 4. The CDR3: CASSPGLAKETQYF. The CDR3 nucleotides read TGTGCCAGCAGCCCGGGACTAGCTAAAGAGACCCAGTACTTC.

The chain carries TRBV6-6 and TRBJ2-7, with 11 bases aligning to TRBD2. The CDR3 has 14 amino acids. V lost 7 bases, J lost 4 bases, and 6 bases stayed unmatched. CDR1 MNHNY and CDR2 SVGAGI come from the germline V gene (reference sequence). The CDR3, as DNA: TGTGCCAGCACCATTAGCGGGAGGGAGTACGAGCAGTACTTC. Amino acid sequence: CASTISGREYEQYF.

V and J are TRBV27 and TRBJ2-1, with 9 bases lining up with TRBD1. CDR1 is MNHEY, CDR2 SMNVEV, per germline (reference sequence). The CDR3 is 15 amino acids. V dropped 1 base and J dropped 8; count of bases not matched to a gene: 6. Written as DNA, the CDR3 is TGTGCCAGCAGTTTATTGGGACAGGGTGTCGATGAGCAGTTCTTC. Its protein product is CASSLLGQGVDEQFF.

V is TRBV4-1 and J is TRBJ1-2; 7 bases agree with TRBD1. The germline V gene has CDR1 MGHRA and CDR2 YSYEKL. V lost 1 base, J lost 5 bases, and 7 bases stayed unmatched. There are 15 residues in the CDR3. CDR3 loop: CASSQGNGQAYGYTF. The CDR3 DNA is TGCGCCAGCAGCCAAGGGAATGGACAGGCGTATGGCTACACCTTC.

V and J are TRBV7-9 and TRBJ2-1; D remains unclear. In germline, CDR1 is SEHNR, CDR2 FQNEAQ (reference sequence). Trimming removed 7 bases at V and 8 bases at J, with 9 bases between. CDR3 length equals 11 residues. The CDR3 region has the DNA TGTGCCAGCACCACGGTCGATGAGCAGTTCTTC. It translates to CASTTVDEQFF.

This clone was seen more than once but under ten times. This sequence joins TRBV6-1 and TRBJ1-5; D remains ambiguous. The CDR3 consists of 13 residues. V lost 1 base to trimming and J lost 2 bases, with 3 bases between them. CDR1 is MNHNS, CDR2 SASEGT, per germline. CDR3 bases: TGTGCCAGCAGTGAAGAGGGCAATCAGCCCCAGCATTTT. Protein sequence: CASSEEGNQPQHF.

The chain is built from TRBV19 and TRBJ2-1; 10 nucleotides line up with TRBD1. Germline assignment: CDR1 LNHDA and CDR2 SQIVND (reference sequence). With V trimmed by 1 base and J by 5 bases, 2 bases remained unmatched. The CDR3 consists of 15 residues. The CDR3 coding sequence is TGTGCCAGTAGTATAGCTGACAGGGGGCACAATGAGCAGTTCTTC. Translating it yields CASSIADRGHNEQFF.

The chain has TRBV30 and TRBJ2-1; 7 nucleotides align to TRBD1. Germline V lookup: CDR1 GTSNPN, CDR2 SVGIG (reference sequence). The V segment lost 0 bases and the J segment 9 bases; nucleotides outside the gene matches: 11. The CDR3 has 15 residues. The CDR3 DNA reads TGTGCCTGGAGTGTTATCGACAGGGACCAGGGTGAGCAGTTCTTC. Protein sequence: CAWSVIDRDQGEQFF.

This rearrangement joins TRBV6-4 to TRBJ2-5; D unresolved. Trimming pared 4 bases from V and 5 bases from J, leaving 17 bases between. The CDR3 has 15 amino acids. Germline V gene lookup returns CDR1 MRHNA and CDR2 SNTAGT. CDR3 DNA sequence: TGTGCCAGCAGTGTGTCTGGGTTCACGCGGGAGACCCAGTACTTC. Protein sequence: CASSVSGFTRETQYF.

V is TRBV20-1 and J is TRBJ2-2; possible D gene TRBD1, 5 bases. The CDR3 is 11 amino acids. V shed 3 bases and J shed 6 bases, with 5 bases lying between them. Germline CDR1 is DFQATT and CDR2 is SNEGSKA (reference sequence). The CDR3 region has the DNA TGCAGTGCTAGCAGGGCCGGGGAGCTGTTTTTT. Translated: CSASRAGELFF.

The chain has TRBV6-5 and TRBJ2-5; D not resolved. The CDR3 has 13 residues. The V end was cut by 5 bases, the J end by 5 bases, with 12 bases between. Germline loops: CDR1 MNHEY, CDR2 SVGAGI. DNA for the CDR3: TGTGCCAGCAGTCCCCTCCATCAGGAGACCCAGTACTTC. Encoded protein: CASSPLHQETQYF.

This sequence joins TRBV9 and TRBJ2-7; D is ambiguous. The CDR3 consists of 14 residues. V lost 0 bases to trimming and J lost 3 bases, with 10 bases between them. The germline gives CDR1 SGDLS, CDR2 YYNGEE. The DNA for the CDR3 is TGTGCCAGCAGCGTAGGTGGTTCATACTACGAGCAGTACTTC. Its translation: CASSVGGSYYEQYF.

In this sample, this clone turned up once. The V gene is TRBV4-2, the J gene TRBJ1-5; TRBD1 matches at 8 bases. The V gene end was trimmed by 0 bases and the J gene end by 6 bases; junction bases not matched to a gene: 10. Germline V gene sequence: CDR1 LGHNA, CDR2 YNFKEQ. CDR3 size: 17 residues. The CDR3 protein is CASSQDRTTGVFQPQHF. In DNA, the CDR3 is TGTGCCAGCAGCCAAGATCGTACGACAGGGGTTTTTCAGCCCCAGCATTTT.

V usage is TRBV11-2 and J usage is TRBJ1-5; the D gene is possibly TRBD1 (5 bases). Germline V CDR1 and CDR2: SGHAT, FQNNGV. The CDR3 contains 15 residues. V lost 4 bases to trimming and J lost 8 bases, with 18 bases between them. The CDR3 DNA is TGTGCCAGCAGCTACCTACGGGGAACCAGGGAGCCCCAGCATTTT. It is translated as CASSYLRGTREPQHF. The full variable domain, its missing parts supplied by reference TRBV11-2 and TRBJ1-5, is EAGVAQSPRYKIIEKRQSVAFWCNPISGHATLYWYQQILGQGPKLLIQFQNNGVVDDSQLPKDRFSAERLKGVDSTLKIQPAKLEDSAVYLCASSYLRGTREPQHFGDGTRLSIL.

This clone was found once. The CDR3 loop is CASGPPRAVNTEAFF. The DNA of the CDR3 is TGTGCTAGTGGGCCCCCCCGGGCGGTGAACACTGAAGCTTTCTTT. The genes are TRBV12-5 and TRBJ1-1, with D uncertain. From germline, CDR1 is LGHNT and CDR2 FRNRAP. The CDR3 runs to 15 residues. Trimming removed 6 bases at V and 0 bases at J, with 14 bases between.

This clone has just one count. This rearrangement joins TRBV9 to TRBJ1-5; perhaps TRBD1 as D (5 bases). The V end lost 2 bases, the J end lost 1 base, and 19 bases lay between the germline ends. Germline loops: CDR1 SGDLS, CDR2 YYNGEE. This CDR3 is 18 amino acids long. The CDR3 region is CASSVKGVGLLSNQPQHF. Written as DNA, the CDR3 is TGTGCCAGCAGCGTTAAAGGGGTGGGGCTCTTAAGCAATCAGCCCCAGCATTTT.